These T cell receptor beta chains were read from a single sample in a study of blood T cell repertoires in COVID-19. Method: immunoSEQ multiplex PCR; TCRdb's copy keeps in-frame clones and lacks some. The table shows about 260,000 clones, with 84% occurring only once. The sequencing sample was made of PBMCs or T cells enriched from blood (not recorded which). The source is a man aged 25-40 years with acute COVID-19. Both conserved end residues are part of each CDR3. A D gene is named only where the DNA matches it firmly. The size field is filled for only some rows; it gives once, few, many or a size class.

v_call,d_call,j_call,clone_size,cdr3_nt,cdr3_aa
TRBV29-1,NA,TRBJ1-1,NA,TGCAGCGCTGGGCACAGGGAAGACACTGAAGCTTTCTTT,CSAGHREDTEAFF
TRBV5-4,NA,TRBJ1-1,NA,TGTGCCAGCAGCCCAGCACGAGGGTCCCACACTGAAGCTTTCTTT,CASSPARGSHTEAFF
TRBV3-1/TRBV3-2,NA,TRBJ1-6,NA,TGTGCCAGCAGGGAAGCGGGTATTGGTTCACCCCTCCACTTT,CASREAGIGSPLHF
TRBV24-1,NA,TRBJ1-1,NA,TGTGCCACCAGTGATTTGATGGACAGCCAAGCTTTCTTT,CATSDLMDSQAFF
TRBV20-1,NA,TRBJ1-4,NA,TGCAGTGCTAGTAGTTTGGTCGGAACTAATGAAAAACTGTTTTTT,CSASSLVGTNEKLFF
TRBV19,TRBD1,TRBJ1-1,few,TGTGCCAGTAGTATATGGAAGGCAGGGGGCAATACTGAAGCTTTCTTT,CASSIWKAGGNTEAFF
TRBV24-1,TRBD2,TRBJ2-1,NA,TGTGCCACCAGCCTAGCGGGAGGGGGGTATGAGCAGTTCTTC,CATSLAGGGYEQFF
TRBV12-5,NA,TRBJ1-6,NA,TGTGCTAGTGGTTTGGTAGCGGGGGACACTGACTATAATTCACCCCTCCACTTT,CASGLVAGDTDYNSPLHF
TRBV6-4,TRBD2,TRBJ2-3,once,TGTGCCAGCAGTGACAGAGCGGGGGGCACAGATACGCAGTATTTT,CASSDRAGGTDTQYF
TRBV6-4,TRBD1,TRBJ1-6,once,TGTGCCAGCTCGGGACAGCCTGGATTGGGGAATTCACCCCTCCACTTT,CASSGQPGLGNSPLHF
TRBV6-6,TRBD1,TRBJ1-5,few,TGTGCCAGCAGACCCTCGGACAGGACGAATCAGCCCCAGCATTTT,CASRPSDRTNQPQHF
TRBV29-1,TRBD2,TRBJ2-1,NA,TGCAGCTCTGACTCCGGGACTAATTCGATCTTC,CSSDSGTNSIF
TRBV27,NA,TRBJ1-1,NA,TGTGCCAGCAGGGCTGGACAGATAAACACTGAAGCTTTCTTT,CASRAGQINTEAFF
TRBV9,NA,TRBJ1-2,NA,TGTGCCAGCAGCGCCCTCGAAGCCCCGATTCCCCTTGGCTACACCTTC,CASSALEAPIPLGYTF
TRBV5-1,NA,TRBJ2-3,NA,TGCGCCAGCAGGCCGGACTTCGGCACAGATACGCAGTATTTT,CASRPDFGTDTQYF
TRBV7-9,TRBD1,TRBJ2-6,NA,TGTGCCAGCGCGAGGACAGGCGTCTCTGGGGCCAACGTCCTGACTTTC,CASARTGVSGANVLTF
TRBV5-4,NA,TRBJ1-2,NA,TGTGCCAGCAGCTCGACAGTTAACTATGGCTACACCTTC,CASSSTVNYGYTF
TRBV11-1,TRBD1,TRBJ1-1,NA,TGTGCCAGCAGCTCCGGGGACAGAAATGAAGCTTTCTTT,CASSSGDRNEAFF
TRBV5-4,NA,TRBJ2-2,NA,TGTGCCAGCAGACCAAGTGGGCAGGGCAACGGGGAGCTGTTTTTT,CASRPSGQGNGELFF
TRBV6-6,NA,TRBJ2-1,NA,TGTGCCAGCAGTCTAAGGGGACTACGGACAGACCCATACAATGAGCAGTTCTTC,CASSLRGLRTDPYNEQFF
TRBV10-3,NA,TRBJ1-1,NA,TGTGCCATCAGAGAAGGATCAACGAGGACTGAAGCTTTCTTT,CAIREGSTRTEAFF
TRBV25-1,NA,TRBJ1-2,NA,TGTGCCAGCAGTGACCCGACAGGCGCGTACTATGGCTACACCTTC,CASSDPTGAYYGYTF
TRBV7-2,NA,TRBJ2-1,NA,TGTGCCAGCAGCTTAGCGAGTAACTCCTACAATGAGCAGTTCTTC,CASSLASNSYNEQFF
TRBV4-3,NA,TRBJ1-5,NA,TGCGCCAGCAGCCAAGACAACAATCAGCCCCAGCATTTT,CASSQDNNQPQHF
TRBV5-1,TRBD2,TRBJ2-3,NA,TGTGCCAGCAGCTCCACCGGGACTAGTCCAGATACGCAGTATTTT,CASSSTGTSPDTQYF
TRBV28,NA,TRBJ1-1,NA,TGTGCCAGCAGTCCCCCCGACATCATGAACACTGAAGCTTTCTTT,CASSPPDIMNTEAFF
TRBV4-2,TRBD2,TRBJ2-1,NA,TGTGCCAGCAGCCAAGAGGGGGGACTAGTCGGCTACAATGAGCAGTTCTTC,CASSQEGGLVGYNEQFF
TRBV6-2/TRBV6-3,NA,TRBJ1-5,NA,TGTGCCAGCAGTTTAGCGGGCGCCCTACTTCAGCCCCAGCATTTT,CASSLAGALLQPQHF
TRBV7-2,TRBD2,TRBJ2-3,NA,TGTGCCAGCAGCTTACTGGTGGGAGGGCCCATCACAGATACGCAGTATTTT,CASSLLVGGPITDTQYF
TRBV28,TRBD1,TRBJ1-2,NA,TGTGCCAGCACCGGTCCCGGGACAGGTTATGGCTACACCTTC,CASTGPGTGYGYTF
TRBV7-6,TRBD2,TRBJ2-1,NA,TGTGCCAGCAGCTTGCCGGGACGTGGTAGTGGACTAGCGTTAAATGAGCAGTTCTTC,CASSLPGRGSGLALNEQFF
TRBV28,TRBD1,TRBJ1-5,many,TGTGCCAGCAGTTTGACAGGGCCCCCTGCGCCCCAGCATTTT,CASSLTGPPAPQHF
TRBV28,NA,TRBJ2-2,NA,TGTGCCAGCAGTCTAGTTTGGGACACCACCACCGGGGAGCTGTTTTTT,CASSLVWDTTTGELFF
TRBV13,NA,TRBJ1-6,few,TGTGCCAGCAGCGTACAGGGACCTAGCTCCTATAATTCACCCCTCCACTTT,CASSVQGPSSYNSPLHF
TRBV5-1,TRBD1,TRBJ2-1,NA,TGCGCCAGCAGCTTGGAGGACAGGGACTACAATGAGCAGTTCTTC,CASSLEDRDYNEQFF
TRBV29-1,NA,TRBJ1-2,NA,TGCAGCGTTGAAGTACGGGATGGCTACACCTTC,CSVEVRDGYTF
TRBV6-7,NA,TRBJ2-6,NA,TGTGCCAGCAGTTACTCGGTGGGCCAGCAAATCTCTGGGGCCAACGTCCTGACTTTC,CASSYSVGQQISGANVLTF
TRBV15,TRBD2,TRBJ2-5,NA,TGTGCCACCAGCGGGGGACTAGCGGGACGCCTGGAGACCCAGTACTTC,CATSGGLAGRLETQYF
TRBV11-3,NA,TRBJ1-3,NA,TGTGCCAGCAGCTTCTCAGGGATTACTGGAAACACCATATATTTT,CASSFSGITGNTIYF
TRBV6-4,NA,TRBJ1-1,NA,TGTGCCAGCAGCCCTGAGGGACACCGCGGCACTGAAGCTTTCTTT,CASSPEGHRGTEAFF
TRBV11-1,NA,TRBJ1-4,NA,TGTGCCAGCAGAAGGACTGAAGATGAAAAACTGTTTTTT,CASRRTEDEKLFF
TRBV30,NA,TRBJ1-5,NA,TGTGCCTGGAGCGCCAGGGCCGAGTCCCAGCATTTT,CAWSARAESQHF
TRBV7-2,TRBD1,TRBJ1-4,NA,TGTGCCAGCAGCCTACTAGACAGGGTTGATGAAAAACTGTTTTTT,CASSLLDRVDEKLFF